Following are 25 T cell receptor beta chains from one sample sequenced in a study of blood T cell repertoires in COVID-19. The protocol was immunoSEQ multiplex PCR, while the TCRdb copy is restricted to in-frame clones and leaves out a portion. In the table there are tens of thousands of clones, 92% of which are singletons. What was sequenced was peripheral blood. All receptors come from a human donor in a cohort sampled during active COVID-19.

The chain is built from TRBV3-1 (or the pseudogene TRBV3-2) and TRBJ2-2; TRBD1 matches 7 bases. The CDR3 loop spans 12 amino acids. V lost 6 bases, J lost 8 bases, and 3 bases stayed unmatched. CDR1 and CDR2 (germline): LGHDT, YNNKEL (reference sequence). The CDR3 bases are TGTGCCAGCAGGGGACAGTTTGGGGAGCTGTTTTTT. The encoded protein is CASRGQFGELFF.

The CDR3 loop reads CASSVGGTRAAPYEQYF. CDR3 coding DNA: TGTGCCAGCAGCGTAGGCGGGACGAGGGCAGCCCCCTACGAGCAGTACTTC. V is TRBV9 and J is TRBJ2-7; a possible D gene is TRBD2 (6 bases). Germline V gene sequence: CDR1 SGDLS, CDR2 YYNGEE. Trimming removed 0 bases at V and 2 bases at J, with 18 bases between. CDR3 length equals 17 residues.

This clone was counted a single time. V and J are TRBV19 and TRBJ2-7; 7 bases are a match to TRBD2. From germline, CDR1 is LNHDA and CDR2 SQIVND (reference sequence). This CDR3 comprises 16 residues. Unmatched junction bases numbered 15, after V lost 5 bases and J lost 5 bases. The CDR3 DNA follows: TGTGCCAGTAGTGCCCGGGGAGCGGGGCGGTTAGACGAGCAGTACTTC. Translating gives CASSARGAGRLDEQYF.

This clone was observed once. V and J are TRBV19 and TRBJ1-6, with TRBD1 matching over 7 bases. After removal of 4 bases from V and 9 bases from J, the junction contained 3 bases not matched to a gene. Germline lookup yields CDR1 LNHDA and CDR2 SQIVND (reference sequence). This CDR3 comprises 13 residues. Here the CDR3 reads CASSTGQLSPLHF. In DNA, the CDR3 is TGTGCCAGTAGTACGGGACAGCTTTCACCCCTCCACTTT. Supplemented by reference TRBV19 and TRBJ1-6, the full variable domain reads DGGITQSPKYLFRKEGQNVTLSCEQNLNHDAMYWYRQDPGQGLRLIYYSQIVNDFQKGDIAEGYSVSREKKESFPLTVTSAQKNPTAFYLCASSTGQLSPLHFGNGTRLTVT.

The chain links TRBV4-2 to TRBJ2-4; 8 bases fit TRBD1. The J segment lost 5 bases and the V segment lost 4 bases, leaving 4 bases of the junction unmatched. The germline V gene has CDR1 LGHNA and CDR2 YNFKEQ. The CDR3 length is 14 residues. The DNA of the CDR3 is TGTGCCAGCAGCCCAGGACAGGGTCAAAACATTCAGTACTTC. This gives the protein CASSPGQGQNIQYF.

The chain joins TRBV19 to TRBJ1-1; D perhaps matches TRBD1 (5 bases). The CDR3 consists of 13 residues. The ends were cut back, 4 bases at V and 7 bases at J, with 13 bases in the middle. Germline loops: CDR1 LNHDA, CDR2 SQIVND (reference sequence). In nucleotides, the CDR3 is TGTGCCAGTAGTACCCCCCTCACAGGTGAAGCTTTCTTT. Translated, it gives CASSTPLTGEAFF.

V and J are TRBV5-6 and TRBJ2-4; weak D call: TRBD2 (5 bases). The CDR3 extends over 13 amino acids. The germline gives CDR1 SGHDT, CDR2 YYEEEE. V lost 4 bases and J 9 bases, leaving 14 bases between the germline ends. The CDR3 protein is CASSLRRGGIQYF. The CDR3 DNA reads TGTGCCAGCAGCCTGAGGAGAGGAGGCATTCAGTACTTC. The whole variable domain, filled in from reference TRBV5-6 and TRBJ2-4, reads DAGVTQSPTHLIKTRGQQVTLRCSPKSGHDTVSWYQQALGQGPQFIFQYYEEEERQRGNFPDRFSGHQFPNYSSELNVNALLLGDSALYLCASSLRRGGIQYFGAGTRLSVL.

V usage is TRBV7-8 and J usage is TRBJ2-1; 7 positions agree with TRBD1. Per the germline V gene, CDR1 is SGHVS and CDR2 is FQNEAQ. V gave up 6 bases and J gave up 4 bases; unmatched junction bases: 3. The CDR3 has 13 amino acids. CDR3: CASRQGTYNEQFF. As DNA, the CDR3 is TGTGCCAGCAGACAGGGGACGTACAATGAGCAGTTCTTC.

This rearrangement joins TRBV10-3 to TRBJ1-1, with TRBD1 matching over 8 bases. Trimming took 2 bases from V and 0 from J; bases not matched to a gene: 5. This CDR3 spans 16 amino acids. The germline gives CDR1 ENHRY, CDR2 SYGVKD. CDR3 loop: CAISEPRQGLNTEAFF. In DNA form, the CDR3 reads TGTGCCATCAGTGAGCCGAGACAGGGGTTGAACACTGAAGCTTTCTTT.

V is TRBV13 and J is TRBJ2-7, with TRBD2 matching 9 bases. Germline assignment: CDR1 PRHDT and CDR2 FYEKMQ (reference sequence). After removal of 4 bases from V and 0 bases from J, the junction contained 7 bases not matched to a gene. This CDR3 has 16 amino acids. Written as DNA, the CDR3 is TGTGCCAGCAGCTCATTAGCGGGAGCCAGCTCCTACGAGCAGTACTTC. Amino acids: CASSSLAGASSYEQYF.

This CDR3 is CASSLRGEQYF. CDR3 DNA: TGTGCCAGCAGTTTGCGGGGGGAGCAGTACTTC. The chain combines TRBV12-3 or TRBV12-4 with TRBJ2-7; 7 bases are shared with TRBD2. The V segment lost 3 bases and the J segment 7 bases; nucleotides outside the gene matches: 0. The CDR3 consists of 11 residues.

The rearrangement uses TRBV19 and TRBJ1-2; unclear D gene. V gave up 6 bases and J gave up 3 bases, with 11 bases separating them. The germline gives CDR1 LNHDA, CDR2 SQIVND (reference sequence). CDR3 size: 13 residues. The CDR3 protein is CASRSLSDYGYTF. In DNA, the CDR3 is TGTGCCAGTAGGAGTCTCTCGGACTATGGCTACACCTTC.

The chain links TRBV7-2 to TRBJ2-7; D uncertain. This CDR3 contains 16 residues. Trimming left V 1 base short and J 4 bases short, with 17 bases between. Germline CDR1 SGHTA, CDR2 FQGNSA. The DNA of the CDR3 is TGTGCCAGCAGCTTAGTCAGGTCCCCGAGAAGATACGAGCAGTACTTC. It codes for CASSLVRSPRRYEQYF. The whole variable domain, filled in from reference TRBV7-2 and TRBJ2-7, reads GAGVSQSPSNKVTEKGKDVELRCDPISGHTALYWYRQSLGQGLEFLIYFQGNSAPDKSGLPSDRFSAERTGGSVSTLTIQRTQQEDSAVYLCASSLVRSPRRYEQYFGPGTRLTVT.

The V gene is TRBV19, the J gene TRBJ2-5, with 8 bases matching TRBD2. CDR1 and CDR2 (germline): LNHDA, SQIVND (reference sequence). The CDR3 is 17 residues long. The V gene end was trimmed by 5 bases and the J gene end by 5 bases; junction bases not matched to a gene: 16. The CDR3, as DNA: TGTGCCAGTAGTCCCTCCGGACTAGCTGGGTCCTGGGAGACCCAGTACTTC. It yields the protein CASSPSGLAGSWETQYF.

In regard to this clone: Other DNA sequences in this specimen translate into the identical CDR3. CDR3 nucleotides: TGTGCCAGCAGTGTATCCGGCGGTGGCTACACCTTC. This gives the protein CASSVSGGGYTF. This chain links TRBV9 with TRBJ1-2, with D hard to call. From germline, CDR1 is SGDLS and CDR2 YYNGEE. The CDR3 is made up of 12 amino acids. The V gene lost 5 bases and the J gene lost 7 bases, with 12 bases spanning the gap.

This clone was found once. The chain couples TRBV7-2 to TRBJ2-5, with D possibly being TRBD2 (5 bases). V lost 5 bases and J lost 5, with 12 bases in between. The CDR3 runs 13 residues. The germline V gene encodes CDR1 SGHTA and CDR2 FQGNSA. The CDR3 spells CASSPPGGETQYF. CDR3 bases: TGTGCCAGCAGCCCCCCAGGCGGGGAGACCCAGTACTTC.

The V gene is TRBV19, the J gene TRBJ1-2; D might be TRBD1 (6 bases). The CDR3 extends over 13 amino acids. CDR1 and CDR2 (germline): LNHDA, SQIVND (reference sequence). The V gene lost 3 bases and the J gene lost 7 bases, with 12 bases spanning the gap. The CDR3 reads CASSIPTGLGYTF. The CDR3 coding sequence is TGTGCCAGTAGTATCCCGACAGGCCTTGGCTACACCTTC.

The chain is built from TRBV30 and TRBJ1-4; D is perhaps TRBD1 (5 bases). This CDR3 region has 13 residues. Germline V lookup: CDR1 GTSNPN, CDR2 SVGIG (reference sequence). Trimming stripped 5 bases from V and 4 bases from J, with 11 bases between. CDR3 sequence reads: CAWGWGHNEKLFF. The CDR3, as DNA: TGTGCCTGGGGTTGGGGCCATAATGAAAAACTGTTTTTT. Using reference TRBV30 and TRBJ1-4 for the parts outside the CDR3, the full variable domain is SQTIHQWPATLVQPVGSPLSLECTVEGTSNPNLYWYRQAAGRGLQLLFYSVGIGQISSEVPQNLSASRPQDRQFILSSKKLLLSDSGFYLCAWGWGHNEKLFFGSGTQLSVL.

The chain employs TRBV5-4 and TRBJ2-1, with TRBD2 identical over 14 bases. The CDR3 spans 15 residues. The ends lost 1 base at V and 9 bases at J; junction bases unmatched: 3. Germline V lookup: CDR1 SGHNT, CDR2 YYREEE (reference sequence). CDR3 residues: CASSLRLAGGTEQFF. The CDR3 nucleotides are TGTGCCAGCAGCTTGAGACTAGCGGGGGGGACTGAGCAGTTCTTC.

The chain employs TRBV4-1 and TRBJ2-5; D is possibly TRBD2 (6 bases). Trimming removed 1 base at V and 3 bases at J, with 18 bases between. Germline V gene lookup returns CDR1 MGHRA and CDR2 YSYEKL. The CDR3 length is 17 residues. Written as DNA, the CDR3 is TGCGCCAGCAGCCAAGTCTTGCGGGGCCCCACGAAAGAGACCCAGTACTTC. Residues: CASSQVLRGPTKETQYF.

The gene calls are TRBV18 and TRBJ2-1; possible D gene TRBD2, 5 bases. V lost 3 bases to trimming and J lost 4 bases, with 13 bases between them. Germline V gives CDR1 KGHSH, CDR2 LQKENI. CDR3 length: 15 residues. In nucleotides, the CDR3 is TGTGCCAGCTCACCGCCCAGCGGCGGTTACAATGAGCAGTTCTTC. Amino acid sequence: CASSPPSGGYNEQFF.

This chain links TRBV11-2 with TRBJ2-1; 8 nucleotides match TRBD2. The germline CDR1 and CDR2 sequences are SGHAT and FQNNGV. The V segment lost 5 bases and the J segment 1 base; nucleotides outside the gene matches: 10. The CDR3 extends over 17 amino acids. CDR3 DNA sequence: TGTGCCAGCAGCCCCTTACCCCGGGGGGGTTCCTACAATGAGCAGTTCTTC. The encoded protein is CASSPLPRGGSYNEQFF.

The V call is TRBV7-2, the J call TRBJ1-1; D call uncertain. Trimming took 3 bases from V and 2 from J, leaving 13 bases between them. Germline V gene lookup returns CDR1 SGHTA and CDR2 FQGNSA. CDR3 length equals 15 residues. CDR3 DNA sequence: TGTGCCAGCAGCTTCGGACTATTTCCAAACACTGAAGCTTTCTTT. It specifies CASSFGLFPNTEAFF.

This chain links TRBV10-3 with TRBJ2-7; the D gene is possibly TRBD1 (6 bases). V was shortened by 4 bases and J by 5 bases, with 12 bases between the two germline ends. This CDR3 has 13 amino acids. Germline V gene data show CDR1 as ENHRY and CDR2 as SYGVKD. The CDR3 nucleotides are TGTGCCATCAGTGCGCGAGAGGGGGACGAGCAGTACTTC. Encoded protein: CAISAREGDEQYF.

The chain carries TRBV3-1 (or the pseudogene TRBV3-2) and TRBJ2-2; 7 bases match TRBD1. Germline lookup yields CDR1 LGHDT and CDR2 YNNKEL (reference sequence). CDR3 length equals 14 residues. The V and J ends lost 4 bases and 5 bases, in that order; junction bases with no gene match: 4. The CDR3 region has the DNA TGTGCCAGCAGCCCAACAGGGGTAACCGGGGAGCTGTTTTTT. Translated: CASSPTGVTGELFF.